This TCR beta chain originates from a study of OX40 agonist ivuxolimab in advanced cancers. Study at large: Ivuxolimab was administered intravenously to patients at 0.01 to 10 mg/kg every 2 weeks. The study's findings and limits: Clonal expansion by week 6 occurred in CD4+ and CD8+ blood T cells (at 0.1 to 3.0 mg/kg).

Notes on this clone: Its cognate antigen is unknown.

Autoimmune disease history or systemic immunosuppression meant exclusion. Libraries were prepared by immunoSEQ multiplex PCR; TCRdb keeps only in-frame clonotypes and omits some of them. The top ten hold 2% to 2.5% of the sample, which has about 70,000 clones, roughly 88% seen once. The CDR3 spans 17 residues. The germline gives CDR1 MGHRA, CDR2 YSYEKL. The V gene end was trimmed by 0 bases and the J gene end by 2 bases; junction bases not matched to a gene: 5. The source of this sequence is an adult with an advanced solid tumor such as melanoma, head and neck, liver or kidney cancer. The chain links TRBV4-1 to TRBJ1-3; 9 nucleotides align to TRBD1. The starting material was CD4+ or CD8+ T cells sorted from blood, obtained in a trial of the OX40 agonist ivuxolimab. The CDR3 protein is CASSQDPGQGPGNTIYF. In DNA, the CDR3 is TGCGCCAGCAGCCAAGACCCCGGACAGGGGCCTGGAAACACCATATATTTT.